This T cell receptor beta chain was identified during a study of beta chain features in type 1 diabetes. The CDR3 is 15 amino acids. CDR1 and CDR2 from the germline V gene are GTSNPN and SVGIG (reference sequence). V was pared by 1 base and J by 5 bases, with 1 base of the junction left unmatched. The sequenced template was cDNA made from the entire isolated RNA. Sequenced by immunoSEQ multiplex PCR; TCRdb stores in-frame clones only, minus some. This table has roughly 170,000 clones, less than 15% appearing once. This clone has a handful of counts. This clonotype was sampled from a woman between 18 and 29 years old in good health. The chain combines TRBV30 with TRBJ2-5; TRBD2 matches 16 bases. Sequences were obtained from central memory CD4+ T cells from blood. The CDR3 coding sequence is TGTGCCTGGAGTGCGGGACTAGCGGGAGGGGAGACCCAGTACTTC. This encodes CAWSAGLAGGETQYF.